This TCR beta chain was identified during a study of control samples from healthy donors and cancer patients. Clones were read by immunoSEQ multiplex PCR, and TCRdb kept only the in-frame ones, dropping some. The sample lists 250,000 to 300,000 clones, over 75% seen once, with 10% to 15% in the top ten. The V end was cut by 4 bases, the J end by 1 base, with 9 bases between. This CDR3 contains 14 residues. Per the germline V gene, CDR1 is SGDLS and CDR2 is YYNGEE. The sequenced sample was PBMCs. The chain combines TRBV9 with TRBJ2-1; D is perhaps TRBD2 (6 bases). The TCR originated in a woman in her fifties or sixties with lung cancer. The CDR3 spells CASSSTSSYNEQFF. The CDR3 DNA follows: TGTGCCAGCAGCTCGACTAGTTCCTACAATGAGCAGTTCTTC.